The rows below give T cell receptor beta chains drawn from one sample of a study of blood T cell repertoires in COVID-19. Clones were read by immunoSEQ multiplex PCR, and TCRdb kept only the in-frame ones, dropping some. The sample has about 260,000 clones; approximately 90% are singletons. Sample: peripheral blood. All receptors come from a woman in her thirties or forties with acute or convalescent COVID-19. CDR3s include the opening cysteine and the closing phenylalanine or tryptophan. A D gene is named only where the DNA matches it firmly. Size is stated for part of the rows, as once, few or many counts, or as a class when the clone is expanded.

TRBV11-2,TRBJ1-3,-,-,CASSLGGTPGNTIYF,TGTGCCAGCAGCTTAGGAGGAACACCCGGAAACACCATATATTTT
TRBV2,TRBJ1-2,-,TRBD1,CASKTGGDYGYTF,TGTGCCAGCAAAACAGGGGGGGACTATGGCTACACCTTC
TRBV27,TRBJ1-2,once,-,CASSFQGISYTF,TGTGCCAGCAGTTTTCAGGGAATCAGCTACACCTTC
TRBV11-2,TRBJ1-6,-,-,CASSLDGGAGWNSPLHF,TGTGCCAGCAGCTTAGATGGGGGGGCCGGTTGGAATTCACCCCTCCACTTT
TRBV4-2,TRBJ1-5,-,-,CASSQGSGDSNQPQHF,TGTGCCAGCAGCCAAGGTTCAGGGGATAGCAATCAGCCCCAGCATTTT
TRBV5-8,TRBJ1-1,-,TRBD1,CASSQVTRTGSTEAFF,TGTGCCAGCAGCCAGGTAACCAGGACAGGATCCACTGAAGCTTTCTTT
TRBV5-1,TRBJ1-1,-,-,CASSLVGYREGNTEAFF,TGCGCCAGCAGCTTGGTCGGTTACAGGGAGGGGAACACTGAAGCTTTCTTT
TRBV5-1,TRBJ1-2,-,TRBD1,CASSSDRGTGYTF,TGCGCCAGCAGCTCCGACAGGGGTACAGGCTACACCTTC
TRBV4-2,TRBJ2-3,once,TRBD2,CASSQDWAAGDSTDTQYF,TGTGCCAGCAGCCAAGATTGGGCAGCGGGGGATAGCACAGATACGCAGTATTTT
TRBV11-2,TRBJ2-2,-,TRBD2,CASSPRSDGGATGELFF,TGTGCCAGCAGCCCCCGTAGTGACGGGGGGGCCACCGGGGAGCTGTTTTTT
TRBV12-5,TRBJ1-3,-,TRBD1,CASGLVPLGQPSGNTIYF,TGTGCTAGTGGTTTGGTTCCTCTGGGACAGCCCTCTGGAAACACCATATATTTT
TRBV3-1/TRBV3-2,TRBJ1-2,-,-,CASSQATGSHYGYTF,TGTGCCAGCAGCCAGGCAACAGGTTCCCACTATGGCTACACCTTC
TRBV11-2,TRBJ2-3,-,-,CASSAVPIADTQYF,TGTGCCAGCAGCGCCGTCCCTATCGCAGATACGCAGTATTTT
TRBV27,TRBJ1-6,-,TRBD1,CASSLGTGRPNSPLHF,TGTGCCAGCAGTTTAGGGACAGGGCGACCTAATTCACCCCTCCACTTT
TRBV11-2,TRBJ1-2,-,TRBD1,CASSSYRDRGPSRYGYTF,TGTGCCAGCAGCTCGTACCGGGACAGGGGGCCCAGTAGATATGGCTACACCTTC
TRBV18,TRBJ1-2,-,TRBD1,CASSPIGTGYNYGYTF,TGTGCCAGCTCACCCATCGGGACAGGATATAACTATGGCTACACCTTC
TRBV11-2,TRBJ1-1,-,-,CASSLTFGGADTEAFF,TGTGCCAGCAGCTTAACGTTCGGAGGGGCGGACACTGAAGCTTTCTTT
TRBV15,TRBJ1-4,-,TRBD1,CATSDRDRGTNEKLFF,TGTGCCACCAGCGACCGGGACAGGGGCACTAATGAAAAACTGTTTTTT
TRBV7-6,TRBJ2-5,once,-,CASSLDPSEETQYF,TGTGCCAGCAGCTTAGACCCGAGCGAAGAGACCCAGTACTTC
TRBV2,TRBJ2-1,-,-,CASSTRGTGEQFF,TGTGCCAGCAGCACCCGGGGGACTGGGGAGCAGTTCTTC
TRBV19,TRBJ2-1,-,TRBD2,CASSERGGTYNEQFF,TGTGCCAGTAGTGAACGGGGGGGCACCTACAATGAGCAGTTCTTC
TRBV10-3,TRBJ1-1,once,-,CAIRQGLNTEAFF,TGTGCCATCAGGCAGGGGTTGAACACTGAAGCTTTCTTT
TRBV9,TRBJ1-1,-,-,CASSGRGGQVEAFF,TGTGCCAGCAGCGGGCGAGGGGGTCAGGTTGAAGCTTTCTTT
TRBV9,TRBJ1-1,-,TRBD1,CASSPGTGVEAFF,TGTGCCAGCAGCCCCGGGACAGGGGTAGAAGCTTTCTTT
TRBV9,TRBJ2-3,-,TRBD1,CASSVIGQADTQYF,TGTGCCAGCAGCGTGATTGGACAGGCAGATACGCAGTATTTT
TRBV29-1,TRBJ2-3,-,TRBD2,CSVERGDSTDTQYF,TGCAGCGTTGAACGGGGGGACAGCACAGATACGCAGTATTTT
TRBV21-1,TRBJ1-1,-,-,CASSKDLLKGDRVMNTEAFF,TGTGCCAGCAGCAAAGACTTATTGAAAGGAGACAGGGTTATGAACACTGAAGCTTTCTTT
TRBV28,TRBJ1-1,-,-,CASSLVRTEAFF,TGTGCCAGCAGTTTGGTCAGAACTGAAGCTTTCTTT
TRBV20-1,TRBJ1-4,-,TRBD1,CRAGTGEKLFF,TGCAGGGCGGGAACAGGGGAGAAACTGTTTTTT
TRBV14,TRBJ2-1,-,TRBD1,CASSQDSYRGRGEQFF,TGTGCCAGCAGCCAAGATTCGTATAGGGGGCGCGGGGAGCAGTTCTTC
TRBV6-5,TRBJ2-3,-,-,CASRNGGSTDTQYF,TGTGCCAGCAGGAACGGGGGAAGCACAGATACGCAGTATTTT
TRBV2,TRBJ2-5,-,-,CASLTLGRTQYF,TGTGCCAGCTTAACTTTAGGGAGGACCCAGTACTTC
TRBV6-6,TRBJ1-5,-,TRBD1,CASSPGREQGARGYNQPQHF,TGTGCCAGCAGCCCCGGTAGGGAACAGGGGGCGCGGGGCTACAATCAGCCCCAGCATTTT
TRBV13,TRBJ1-2,-,-,CASSLGLSQVFNFDYGYTF,TGTGCCAGCAGCTTAGGTTTGAGCCAGGTCTTCAACTTTGACTATGGCTACACCTTC
TRBV5-1,TRBJ2-1,-,-,CASSSTLANTYNEQFF,TGCGCCAGCAGCTCCACGCTAGCGAATACCTACAATGAGCAGTTCTTC
TRBV4-1,TRBJ1-1,-,TRBD1,CASSQVGQGNTEAFF,TGCGCCAGCAGCCAAGTGGGACAGGGGAACACTGAAGCTTTCTTT
TRBV7-9,TRBJ2-5,-,-,CASSLTGYQETQYF,TGTGCCAGCAGCTTAACAGGGTACCAAGAGACCCAGTACTTC
TRBV2,TRBJ2-2,-,-,CASSSGAGELFF,TGTGCCTCAAGTTCAGGGGCCGGGGAGCTGTTTTTT
TRBV24-1,TRBJ1-2,-,TRBD1,CATSQGPTFQQGFEGYGYTF,TGTGCCACCAGTCAGGGTCCGACCTTCCAACAGGGGTTTGAGGGCTATGGCTACACCTTC
TRBV19,TRBJ1-1,few,-,CASKVGEGTEAFF,TGTGCCAGTAAGGTAGGGGAGGGCACTGAAGCTTTCTTT
TRBV14,TRBJ1-2,-,TRBD1,CASSTSHGTALNYGYTF,TGTGCCAGCAGCACGAGCCACGGGACAGCTTTAAACTATGGCTACACCTTC
TRBV7-8,TRBJ2-5,-,TRBD2,CASSRGGGQETQYF,TGTGCCAGCAGCCGCGGGGGGGGTCAAGAGACCCAGTACTTC
TRBV5-6,TRBJ1-2,-,-,CASSLVESGYTF,TGTGCCAGCAGCTTGGTGGAGAGTGGCTACACCTTC
TRBV7-2,TRBJ2-3,once,-,CASSYMSARGPAGDTQYF,TGTGCCAGCAGCTATATGTCCGCCCGGGGCCCAGCGGGAGATACGCAGTATTTT
TRBV10-1,TRBJ1-5,-,-,CASSDEVVSDQPQHF,TGCGCCAGCAGTGATGAAGTGGTGTCGGATCAGCCCCAGCATTTT
TRBV29-1,TRBJ2-2,-,-,CSADDRKNTGELFF,TGCAGCGCCGATGACAGGAAAAACACCGGGGAGCTGTTTTTT
TRBV9,TRBJ1-1,-,-,CASSILGGFGGTEAFF,TGTGCCAGCAGCATCTTAGGGGGATTCGGAGGCACTGAAGCTTTCTTT
TRBV23-1,TRBJ1-3,-,TRBD1,CASSPGTANHWGGNTIYF,TGCGCCAGCAGTCCCGGGACAGCTAACCACTGGGGTGGAAACACCATATATTTT
TRBV7-9,TRBJ2-5,-,-,CASSSWAQETQYF,TGTGCCAGCAGCTCATGGGCCCAAGAGACCCAGTACTTC
TRBV10-2,TRBJ2-4,-,TRBD2,CASSELERGPQYF,TGCGCCAGCAGTGAGCTTGAGCGGGGGCCTCAGTACTTC
TRBV3-1/TRBV3-2,TRBJ1-1,once,-,CASTGYGDSILGF,TGTGCCAGCACCGGGTATGGGGACTCCATCCTGGGTTTT
TRBV24-1,TRBJ2-2,-,TRBD2,CATSMTPGLRGGTGELFF,TGTGCCACCAGTATGACTCCCGGGTTACGCGGGGGAACCGGGGAGCTGTTTTTT
TRBV4-2,TRBJ2-5,-,-,CASSAGGVSQETQYF,TGTGCCAGCAGCGCCGGAGGGGTTTCACAAGAGACCCAGTACTTC
TRBV11-2,TRBJ1-6,-,TRBD1,CASSFKGAGNSPLHF,TGTGCCAGCAGCTTCAAGGGGGCGGGTAATTCACCCCTCCACTTT
TRBV24-1,TRBJ1-2,-,-,CATSNSGGQGKGRSYYGYTF,TGTGCCACCAGTAACTCCGGGGGGCAGGGGAAGGGTCGGTCCTACTATGGCTACACCTTC
TRBV12-3/TRBV12-4,TRBJ1-1,few,TRBD1,CASSYRDRVQAFF,TGTGCCAGCAGTTACCGGGACAGGGTTCAAGCTTTCTTT
TRBV19,TRBJ1-2,-,TRBD1,CASSTGTGTNYGYTF,TGTGCCAGTAGTACAGGGACAGGGACCAACTATGGCTACACCTTC